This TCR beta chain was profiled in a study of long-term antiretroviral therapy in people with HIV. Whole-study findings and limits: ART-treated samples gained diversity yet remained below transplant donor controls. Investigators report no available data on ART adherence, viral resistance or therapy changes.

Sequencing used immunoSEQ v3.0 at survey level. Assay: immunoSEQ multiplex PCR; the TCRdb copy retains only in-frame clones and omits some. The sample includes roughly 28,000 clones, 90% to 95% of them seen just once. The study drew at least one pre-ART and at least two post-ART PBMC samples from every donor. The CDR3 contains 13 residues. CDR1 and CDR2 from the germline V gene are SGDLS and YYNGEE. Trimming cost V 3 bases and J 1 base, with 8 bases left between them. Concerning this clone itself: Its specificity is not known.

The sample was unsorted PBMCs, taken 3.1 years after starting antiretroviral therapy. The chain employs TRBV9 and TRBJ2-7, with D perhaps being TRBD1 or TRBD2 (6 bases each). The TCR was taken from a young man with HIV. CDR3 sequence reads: CASSGGASYEQYF. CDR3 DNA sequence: TGTGCCAGCAGCGGGGGGGCTTCCTACGAGCAGTACTTC.